This is a list of T cell receptor beta chains from one sample in a study of identifying expanded T cells in peripheral blood. The repertoire was sequenced with immunoSEQ multiplex PCR; TCRdb's copy has only in-frame clones and lacks some. This table holds 58,000 or so clones, over 75% found once. Sequencing was carried out using blood. The receptors stem from a person between 18 and 75 years old in good health. The CDR3 runs from the conserved cysteine through the conserved F or W. D genes are given only for firm matches. Rows may omit the clone size; those that give it use once, few, many or a size class.

D gene | J gene | V gene | clone size | CDR3 protein | CDR3 DNA
NA | TRBJ2-2 | TRBV9 | NA | CASSGTDSNTGELFF | TGTGCCAGCAGCGGAACGGACAGTAACACCGGGGAGCTGTTTTTT
NA | TRBJ1-3 | TRBV7-2 | NA | CASSRQGGSGNTIYF | TGTGCCAGCAGCCGTCAGGGTGGCTCTGGAAACACCATATATTTT
TRBD1 | TRBJ1-1 | TRBV27 | NA | CASSRGQETQAFF | TGTGCCAGCAGTAGGGGACAGGAGACTCAAGCTTTCTTT
NA | TRBJ2-1 | TRBV20-1 | NA | CSARTYNEQFF | TGCAGTGCTAGGACGTACAATGAGCAGTTCTTC
NA | TRBJ1-6 | TRBV2 | NA | CASRPYGGSPLHF | TGTGCCAGCAGACCGTACGGGGGATCACCCCTCCACTTT
NA | TRBJ1-1 | TRBV29-1 | NA | CSVELGVNTEAFF | TGCAGCGTTGAGCTGGGTGTGAACACTGAAGCTTTCTTT
NA | TRBJ1-4 | TRBV5-1 | NA | CASSLERGKGEKLFF | TGCGCCAGCAGCTTGGAGAGGGGAAAGGGTGAAAAACTGTTTTTT
NA | TRBJ1-3 | TRBV5-3 | NA | CARSFGLLSSGNTIYF | TGTGCCAGAAGCTTCGGACTGCTTAGCTCTGGAAACACCATATATTTT
NA | TRBJ1-4 | TRBV6-5 | NA | CASSYSNSAYEKLFF | TGTGCCAGCAGTTACTCGAATAGTGCGTACGAAAAACTGTTTTTT
TRBD2 | TRBJ2-1 | TRBV18 | NA | CASSPPGGRAYNEQFF | TGTGCCAGCTCACCACCCGGCGGGAGGGCCTACAATGAGCAGTTCTTC
NA | TRBJ1-1 | TRBV6-5 | NA | CASTSATGTLRAFF | TGTGCCAGCACCTCGGCTACGGGGACCTTGCGGGCTTTCTTT
NA | TRBJ1-3 | TRBV4-1 | NA | CASSLGGGGNTIYF | TGCGCCAGCAGCCTAGGTGGTGGTGGAAACACCATATATTTT
TRBD2 | TRBJ2-2 | TRBV6-5 | NA | CASRQLASNTGELFF | TGTGCCAGCAGACAACTAGCGTCTAACACCGGGGAGCTGTTTTTT
NA | TRBJ2-7 | TRBV7-2 | once | CASSFSLNNDEQYF | TGTGCCAGCAGCTTTAGTTTAAATAATGACGAGCAGTACTTC
NA | TRBJ1-1 | TRBV5-6 | NA | CASSPYQRRVSNTEAFF | TGTGCCAGCAGCCCGTATCAAAGGCGGGTAAGCAACACTGAAGCTTTCTTT
NA | TRBJ2-7 | TRBV6-5 | NA | CASSSTNVQYF | TGTGCCAGCAGTTCTACTAATGTGCAGTACTTC
NA | TRBJ2-3 | TRBV6-1 | once | CASRSGAWATDTQYF | TGTGCCAGCAGGAGTGGGGCGTGGGCCACAGATACGCAGTATTTT